These 9 T cell receptor beta chains were sequenced from one sample in a study of cytomegalovirus exposure and HLA in healthy donors. The PCR was carried out with 60 Vbeta primers and 13 Jbeta primers. Assay used: immunoSEQ multiplex PCR; TCRdb lists only in-frame clones, some missing. The data contain about 89,000 clones, around 84% of them seen just once; the ten biggest clones take up about 7.2%. The sequenced sample was PBMCs. These receptors originate from a middle-aged man in good health and CMV-seropositive.

This clone was picked up a small number of times. V usage is TRBV7-6 and J usage is TRBJ2-1, with 10 bases that match TRBD2. The J segment lost 8 bases and the V segment lost 8 bases, leaving 18 bases of the junction unmatched. Germline V CDR1 and CDR2: SGHVS, FNYEAQ. CDR3 length equals 17 residues. The CDR3 region is CASHGGGKLAGVHEQFF. The CDR3, as DNA: TGTGCCAGCCACGGAGGGGGCAAGCTAGCGGGAGTCCATGAGCAGTTCTTC.

The chain combines TRBV6-5 with TRBJ2-7; no clear D gene. Germline V gives CDR1 MNHEY, CDR2 SVGAGI. The CDR3 is 16 residues long. Trimming pared 4 bases from V and 2 bases from J, leaving 18 bases between. CDR3 nucleotides: TGTGCCAGCAGTTCCCTCGGCATTCAGGCACCCTACGAGCAGTACTTC. The encoded protein is CASSSLGIQAPYEQYF.

J is TRBJ1-5 and V is TRBV28; D gene uncertain. CDR1 is MDHEN, CDR2 SYDVKM, per germline. Trimming stripped 3 bases from V and 6 bases from J, with 15 bases between. The CDR3 is 15 amino acids. DNA for the CDR3: TGTGCCAGCAGTTTTGCAGGAGGTGATAGTCAGCCCCAGCATTTT. It encodes CASSFAGGDSQPQHF.

The genes are TRBV9 and TRBJ2-1; D remains unclear. The V gene's germline CDR1 is SGDLS and CDR2 YYNGEE. The CDR3 is made up of 14 amino acids. The V and J ends lost 0 bases and 5 bases respectively, with 9 bases between them. The CDR3 region is CASSVGDQDNEQFF. As DNA, the CDR3 is TGTGCCAGCAGCGTAGGTGACCAGGACAATGAGCAGTTCTTC.

The chain links TRBV4-2 to TRBJ2-5; perhaps TRBD2 as D (5 bases). Trimming took 0 bases from V and 10 from J, leaving 15 bases between them. This CDR3 region has 14 residues. The germline V gene encodes CDR1 LGHNA and CDR2 YNFKEQ. The CDR3 is CASSQESLSGDQYF. The CDR3, as DNA: TGTGCCAGCAGCCAAGAAAGTCTCAGCGGTGACCAGTACTTC.

This chain connects TRBV11-2 to TRBJ2-3, with TRBD1 as a possible D gene (5 bases). CDR3 length: 14 residues. CDR1 is SGHAT and CDR2 is FQNNGV in the germline V gene. V was cut by 2 bases and J by 4 bases, with 10 bases left in between. The CDR3 sequence is CASSLLGEADTQYF. The DNA for the CDR3 is TGTGCCAGCAGCTTACTAGGGGAAGCAGATACGCAGTATTTT. Using reference TRBV11-2 and TRBJ2-3 for the parts outside the CDR3, the full variable domain is EAGVAQSPRYKIIEKRQSVAFWCNPISGHATLYWYQQILGQGPKLLIQFQNNGVVDDSQLPKDRFSAERLKGVDSTLKIQPAKLEDSAVYLCASSLLGEADTQYFGPGTRLTVL.

This clone occurred once. The chain couples TRBV7-8 to TRBJ2-4; 11 bases are shared with TRBD1. After removal of 5 bases from V and 8 bases from J, the junction contained 2 bases not matched to a gene. This CDR3 contains 13 residues. The germline V gene has CDR1 SGHVS and CDR2 FQNEAQ. The CDR3 loop reads CASSLDRGHIQYF. As DNA, the CDR3 is TGTGCCAGCAGCCTGGACAGGGGGCACATTCAGTACTTC.

The chain has TRBV5-1 and TRBJ2-3; possible D gene TRBD2, 5 bases. The CDR3 is 16 amino acids. Germline loops: CDR1 SGHRS, CDR2 YFSETQ. Between the trimmed V and J ends, which lost 1 base and 2 bases, there was a span of 14 bases. CDR3 nucleotide sequence: TGCGCCAGCAGCTTGTGGGCTAGCTCGGACACAGATACGCAGTATTTT. This sequence encodes CASSLWASSDTDTQYF.

The chain uses TRBV9 and TRBJ1-1, with D hard to call. This CDR3 is 13 amino acids long. The germline CDR1 and CDR2 sequences are SGDLS and YYNGEE. Trimming cost V 0 bases and J 2 bases, with 5 bases left between them. CDR3 loop: CASSVAGNTEAFF. In DNA form, the CDR3 reads TGTGCCAGCAGCGTAGCGGGAAACACTGAAGCTTTCTTT.